The 12 T cell receptor beta chains in this list originate from one sample, sequenced in a study of blood T cell repertoires in COVID-19 (dated by TCRdb to the early 2020s). Preparation of the library involved the immunoSEQ multiplex PCR assay. The immuneACCESS repertoire file appears here via TCRdb, limited to in-frame rearrangements. These files lack a portion of the clones; in checked studies, under half of the deficit traces to unresolved V genes, and the cause of the others is not known. The sample yields some 140,000 clones; about 90% were counted once. The ten top clones hold about 0.57% of the sample. The sample was peripheral blood. These receptors were obtained from a man between 45 and 60 years old with acute or convalescent COVID-19.

This clone was recorded only once. The CDR3 DNA is TGTGCCAGCAGTTACTCGAGGACAGGGGACAATGAGCAGTTCTTC. Protein product: CASSYSRTGDNEQFF. The chain carries TRBV6-5 and TRBJ2-1, with TRBD1 matching over 9 bases. Germline assignment: CDR1 MNHEY and CDR2 SVGAGI. V was clipped by 0 bases and J by 5 bases; unmatched bases: 2. This CDR3 contains 15 residues.

The V and J genes are TRBV7-3 and TRBJ1-4; TRBD1 aligns across 7 bases. Per germline, CDR1 SGHTA and CDR2 FQGTGA. The CDR3 length is 14 residues. With 5 bases clipped from V and 8 bases from J, the junction kept 8 bases outside the gene matches. The CDR3 spells CASSRGGAGEKLFF. The DNA for the CDR3 is TGTGCCAGCAGCCGAGGGGGCGCAGGAGAAAAACTGTTTTTT. Supplemented by reference TRBV7-3 and TRBJ1-4, the full variable domain reads GAGVSQTPSNKVTEKGKYVELRCDPISGHTALYWYRQSLGQGPEFLIYFQGTGAADDSGLPNDRFFAVRPEGSVSTLKIQRTERGDSAVYLCASSRGGAGEKLFFGSGTQLSVL.

This chain uses TRBV10-3 with TRBJ1-4, with 7 bases identical to TRBD1. V dropped 2 bases and J dropped 5; count of bases not matched to a gene: 5. Germline lookup yields CDR1 ENHRY and CDR2 SYGVKD. The CDR3 has 15 residues. CDR3 sequence reads: CAISENRGANEKLFF. DNA of the CDR3: TGTGCCATCAGTGAGAACAGGGGAGCGAATGAAAAACTGTTTTTT.

The DNA of the CDR3 is TGTGCCAGTAGCCCGGGATTAGGGATCAATTCACCCCTCCACTTT. Translating it yields CASSPGLGINSPLHF. The rearrangement joins TRBV19 to TRBJ1-6; D call uncertain. CDR3 length: 15 amino acids. Germline V gene sequence: CDR1 LNHDA, CDR2 SQIVND (reference sequence). V shed 6 bases and J shed 7 bases, with 16 bases lying between them.

The rearrangement joins TRBV28 to TRBJ1-5, with TRBD1 matching over 9 bases. Germline V CDR1 and CDR2: MDHEN, SYDVKM. V shed 7 bases and J 7 bases; nucleotides not matched to a gene: 8. The CDR3 extends over 14 amino acids. CDR3 protein: CASNGGTGSQPQHF. For the CDR3, the DNA is TGTGCCAGCAATGGCGGGACAGGGAGCCAGCCCCAGCATTTT.

The V call is TRBV5-8, the J call TRBJ1-6, with 7 positions matching TRBD1. V shed 3 bases, J shed 12 bases, and the junction held 12 bases outside the gene matches. CDR1 is SGHTS and CDR2 is YDEGEE in the germline V gene. This CDR3 has 15 amino acids. This chain's CDR3 is CASSSPGQNRRPLHF. The CDR3 bases are TGTGCCAGCAGCTCACCGGGACAGAATAGGAGACCCCTCCACTTT.

This clone turned up a few times. The chain links TRBV19 to TRBJ1-5, with 8 bases that match TRBD1. V was clipped by 7 bases and J by 5 bases; unmatched bases: 10. The CDR3 totals 15 residues. From germline, CDR1 is LNHDA and CDR2 SQIVND (reference sequence). Written as DNA, the CDR3 is TGTGCCAGTAACGACGGACAGGGAAATTATCAGCCCCAGCATTTT. The encoded protein is CASNDGQGNYQPQHF.

The rearrangement joins TRBV5-1 to TRBJ1-2, with a possible D match to TRBD1 (6 bases). Germline V gene sequence: CDR1 SGHRS, CDR2 YFSETQ. Trimming removed 4 bases from V and 6 bases from J, with 19 bases in between. The CDR3 is made up of 15 amino acids. This CDR3 is CASSELGGAAHGYTF. CDR3 bases: TGCGCCAGCAGCGAACTGGGGGGGGCCGCGCATGGCTACACCTTC. The full variable domain, rest sourced from reference TRBV5-1 and TRBJ1-2, is KAGVTQTPRYLIKTRGQQVTLSCSPISGHRSVSWYQQTPGQGLQFLFEYFSETQRNKGNFPGRFSGRQFSNSRSEMNVSTLELGDSALYLCASSELGGAAHGYTFGSGTRLTVV.

This clone is a singleton in its sample. The CDR3 spells CASTVTGREKLFF. The DNA of the CDR3 is TGTGCCAGCACCGTCACAGGGCGGGAAAAACTGTTTTTT. The chain couples TRBV28 to TRBJ1-4; the D gene is possibly TRBD1 (6 bases). The germline CDR1 and CDR2 sequences are MDHEN and SYDVKM. The CDR3 has 13 amino acids. V lost 7 bases and J 8 bases, leaving 14 bases between the germline ends.

The chain combines TRBV6-5 with TRBJ1-4; TRBD1 aligns across 8 bases. V lost 4 bases and J lost 8; bases outside the gene matches: 6. The CDR3 runs 14 residues. Per the germline V gene, CDR1 is MNHEY and CDR2 is SVGAGI. The CDR3 bases are TGTGCCAGCAGTTTTCAGGGGGCCCGGGAAAAACTGTTTTTT. It is translated as CASSFQGAREKLFF.

This clone appeared a few times. The chain links TRBV3-1 (or the pseudogene TRBV3-2) to TRBJ1-2, with TRBD1 as a possible D gene (5 bases). The CDR3 spans 14 residues. V dropped 0 bases and J dropped 7 bases, with 12 bases sitting between them. Germline V gene data show CDR1 as LGHDT and CDR2 as YNNKEL (reference sequence). CDR3 sequence: CASSQDRRGIGYTF. CDR3 DNA sequence: TGTGCCAGCAGCCAAGATCGGAGGGGCATTGGCTACACCTTC.

This chain uses TRBV6-4 with TRBJ1-6, with a tentative D call TRBD1 (6 bases). The V end was cut by 7 bases, the J end by 6 bases, with 31 bases between. Per the germline V gene, CDR1 is MRHNA and CDR2 is SNTAGT. This CDR3 region has 20 residues. CDR3 loop: CASIVKWSPGHQLSNSPLHF. The CDR3 DNA reads TGTGCCAGCATCGTTAAGTGGTCCCCGGGACACCAGCTATCTAATTCACCCCTCCACTTT.